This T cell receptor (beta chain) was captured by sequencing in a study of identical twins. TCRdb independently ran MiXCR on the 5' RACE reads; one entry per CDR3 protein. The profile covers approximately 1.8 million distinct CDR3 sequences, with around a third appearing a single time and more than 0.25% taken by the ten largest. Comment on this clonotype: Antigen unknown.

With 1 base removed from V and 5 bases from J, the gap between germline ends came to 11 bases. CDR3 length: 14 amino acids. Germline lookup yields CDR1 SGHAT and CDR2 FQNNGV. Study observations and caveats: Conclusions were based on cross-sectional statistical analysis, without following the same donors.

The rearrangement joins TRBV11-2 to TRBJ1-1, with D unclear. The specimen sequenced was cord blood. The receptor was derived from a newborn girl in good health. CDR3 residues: CASSLGFGGTEAFF. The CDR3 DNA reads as TGTGCCAGCAGCTTAGGCTTCGGAGGGACTGAAGCTTTCTTT.